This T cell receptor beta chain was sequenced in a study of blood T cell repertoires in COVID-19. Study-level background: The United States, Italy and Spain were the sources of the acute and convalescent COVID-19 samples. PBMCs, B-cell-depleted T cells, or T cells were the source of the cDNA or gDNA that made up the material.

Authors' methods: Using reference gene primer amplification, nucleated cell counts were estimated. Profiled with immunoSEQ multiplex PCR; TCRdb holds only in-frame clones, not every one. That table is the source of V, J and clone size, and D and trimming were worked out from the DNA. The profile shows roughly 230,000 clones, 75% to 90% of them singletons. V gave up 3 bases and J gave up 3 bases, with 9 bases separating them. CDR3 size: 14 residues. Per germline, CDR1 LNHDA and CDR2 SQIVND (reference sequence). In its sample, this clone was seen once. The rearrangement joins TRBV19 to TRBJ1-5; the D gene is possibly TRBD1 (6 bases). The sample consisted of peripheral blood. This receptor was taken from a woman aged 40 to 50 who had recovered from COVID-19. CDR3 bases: TGTGCCAGTAGTATTCAGGGGCCCAATCAGCCCCAGCATTTT. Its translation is CASSIQGPNQPQHF.